This T cell receptor (beta chain) was obtained from a study of shared clonotypes between healthy human individuals. CDR3 length equals 15 residues. The germline V gene encodes CDR1 MNHEY and CDR2 SMNVEV (reference sequence). The trim removed 1 base at V and 6 bases at J, leaving 3 bases unmatched. Assay execution took place at the deep level. The method was immunoSEQ multiplex PCR; TCRdb's version includes in-frame clones alone and lacks a portion of them. The sample has about 2.4 million clones; around nine tenths are singletons. The receptor comes from a man aged 18 to 29 in good health. V is TRBV27 and J is TRBJ2-1; 10 nucleotides match TRBD1. Input material: naive CD4+ T cells sorted from blood. Subset reported: CD45RA+ positively selected. CDR3 region: CASSLWGTGVNEQFF. The CDR3 DNA reads as TGTGCCAGCAGTTTATGGGGGACAGGGGTCAATGAGCAGTTCTTC.